The 4 T cell receptor beta chains reported below all come from one sample, sequenced in a study of T cell clones after liver transplantation. TCRdb keeps only in-frame clones here, not all; method: immunoSEQ multiplex PCR. Altogether more than 75,000 clones are present, roughly 82% being singletons, with the ten largest covering 0.45% to 0.55%. Sequenced material: CD4+ T cells from blood, taken 46 months after liver transplant. Receptors were obtained from a human patient who received a liver transplant. T cells may partly derive from the graft donor.

The J gene is TRBJ1-5, the V gene TRBV27, with D maybe TRBD1 (5 bases). CDR1 is MNHEY and CDR2 is SMNVEV in the germline V gene (reference sequence). The CDR3 runs to 15 residues. V was cut by 2 bases and J by 6 bases, with 14 bases left in between. CDR3 amino acids: CASSLGQGVRQPQHF. CDR3 DNA sequence: TGTGCCAGCAGTTTAGGGCAGGGAGTACGTCAGCCCCAGCATTTT.

The chain is built from TRBV29-1 and TRBJ1-1; no clear D gene. V shed 7 bases and J shed 4 bases, with 7 bases lying between them. CDR1 SQVTM and CDR2 ANQGSEA come from the germline V gene. The CDR3 contains 10 residues. CDR3 region: CSAQTTEAFF. Written as DNA, the CDR3 is TGCAGCGCCCAGACCACTGAAGCTTTCTTT.

This clone was detected only once. The chain uses TRBV28 and TRBJ2-7, with 9 bases lining up with TRBD2. Looked up from germline, CDR1 is MDHEN and CDR2 is SYDVKM. The CDR3 contains 21 residues. The J segment lost 2 bases and the V segment lost 2 bases, leaving 22 bases of the junction unmatched. DNA for the CDR3: TGTGCCAGCAGTTTAAAAGCATGGAGACTAGCGGTACTCCCTCTCCCCTACGAGCAGTACTTC. This encodes CASSLKAWRLAVLPLPYEQYF.

CDR3 sequence reads: CASSRLEGPTGGELFF. DNA for the CDR3: TGCGCCAGCAGCCGGTTGGAGGGCCCCACGGGCGGGGAGCTGTTTTTT. The rearrangement uses TRBV5-1 and TRBJ2-2, with D maybe TRBD2 (6 bases). The ends were cut back, 4 bases at V and 7 bases at J, with 20 bases in the middle. The CDR3 is made up of 16 amino acids. Germline CDR1 is SGHRS and CDR2 is YFSETQ. The full variable domain, rest sourced from reference TRBV5-1 and TRBJ2-2, is KAGVTQTPRYLIKTRGQQVTLSCSPISGHRSVSWYQQTPGQGLQFLFEYFSETQRNKGNFPGRFSGRQFSNSRSEMNVSTLELGDSALYLCASSRLEGPTGGELFFGEGSRLTVL.